The 7 T cell receptor beta chains presented below share a single source sample, sequenced in a study of blood T cell repertoires in COVID-19. The data were produced by immunoSEQ multiplex PCR, yet TCRdb's version contains in-frame clones alone and is incomplete. The sample gives 150,000 to 200,000 clones, 88% of which show up once; approximately 9.4% is in the top ten. The sample was PBMCs or T cells enriched from blood (not recorded which). The receptors stem from a woman aged 18-29 years who had recovered from COVID-19.

This clone was found a few times. The chain is built from TRBV7-2 and TRBJ2-7; D unresolved. Germline values: CDR1 SGHTA, CDR2 FQGNSA. CDR3 size: 12 residues. Trimming removed 2 bases from V and 3 bases from J, with 5 bases in between. The CDR3 here is CASSLSFYEQYF. The CDR3 region has the DNA TGTGCCAGCAGCTTATCTTTCTACGAGCAGTACTTC.

This sequence joins TRBV27 and TRBJ1-1, with 7 bases fitting TRBD1. CDR3 length equals 15 residues. J lost 4 bases, V lost 4 bases, and 9 bases had no gene match. The germline CDR1 and CDR2 sequences are MNHEY and SMNVEV (reference sequence). CDR3 in amino acids: CASSSYRGAGTEAFF. The CDR3 nucleotides are TGTGCCAGCAGTTCGTACAGGGGTGCGGGCACTGAAGCTTTCTTT.

The chain carries TRBV2 and TRBJ2-5, with a weak D call TRBD1 (5 bases). The length of the CDR3 is 16 residues. Germline loops: CDR1 SNHLY, CDR2 FYNNEI. Deletions cut 2 bases from V and 3 bases from J, with 16 bases between. The CDR3 is CASSETWGNLKETQYF. The CDR3 DNA reads TGTGCCAGCAGTGAAACTTGGGGCAACCTAAAAGAGACCCAGTACTTC.

The rearrangement uses TRBV6-5 and TRBJ2-3; a weak D match, TRBD2 (5 bases). CDR3 length: 14 amino acids. CDR1 is MNHEY and CDR2 is SVGAGI in the germline V gene. V lost 8 bases and J 2 bases, leaving 14 bases between the germline ends. CDR3 protein: CASSEGILTDTQYF. CDR3 sequence (DNA): TGTGCCAGCTCTGAGGGAATCCTCACAGATACGCAGTATTTT.

V and J are TRBV2 and TRBJ2-2; D is perhaps TRBD1 (5 bases). This CDR3 contains 15 residues. Germline CDR1 and CDR2: SNHLY and FYNNEI. The ends were cut back, 7 bases at V and 6 bases at J, with 18 bases in the middle. The CDR3 region has the DNA TGTGCCAGCACCGAAGGGGTGGGGTTACCCGGGGAGCTGTTTTTT. Its protein product is CASTEGVGLPGELFF.

This chain uses TRBV10-3 with TRBJ2-1, with TRBD2 identical over 7 bases. The CDR3 contains 14 residues. With V trimmed by 10 bases and J by 6 bases, 12 bases remained unmatched. Looked up from germline, CDR1 is ENHRY and CDR2 is SYGVKD. CDR3 loop: CATSPQGGSNEQFF. Here the CDR3 DNA reads TGTGCCACCTCTCCCCAGGGAGGGTCCAATGAGCAGTTCTTC.

The chain uses TRBV27 and TRBJ2-1, with TRBD2 identical over 11 bases. The germline CDR1 and CDR2 sequences are MNHEY and SMNVEV (reference sequence). Losses at the gene ends were 3 bases for V and 7 bases for J; bases not matched to a gene: 5. The CDR3 has 15 residues. In DNA, the CDR3 is TGTGCCAGCAGTTTTTCGACTAGCGGGGAGAATGAGCAGTTCTTC. Encoded protein: CASSFSTSGENEQFF.